A selection of T cell receptor beta chains follows, all from one sample in a study of cytomegalovirus exposure and HLA in healthy donors. Clones were read by immunoSEQ multiplex PCR, and TCRdb kept only the in-frame ones, dropping some. The table lists more than 90,000 clones. The specimen was PBMCs. These receptors all stem from a man between 25 and 39 years old in good health and CMV-seronegative. The CDR3 runs from the conserved cysteine through the conserved F or W.

V gene	CDR3 protein
TRBV6-4	CASSGAGGADTQYF
TRBV15	CATSRVRTASYEQYF
TRBV28	CASTITGGGNEQFF
TRBV5-1	CASSLSPGDAGGELFF
TRBV9	CASSPGTAAWPFF
TRBV5-6	CASSIQDNEQFF
TRBV18	CASSSDRDGGYTF
TRBV30	CAWSVGGVGLDEQFF
TRBV9	CASSLGTRDTQYF
TRBV28	CASNPQGSSYEQYF
TRBV4-2	CASSQEISGGADTGELFF
TRBV5-1	CASSSGGAYEQYF
TRBV4-2	CASSHPNPAGIANTGELFF
TRBV18	CASSPLTRNTEAFF
TRBV29-1	CSGGLAGGAPDTQYF
TRBV10-3	CAIRSGQGVDGLFF
TRBV5-1	CASSSGASGDQETQYF
TRBV19	CATLSGGGTDTQYF
TRBV29-1	CSVTGTSGAGTGELFF
TRBV5-1	CASSLPRAGGPGDTQYF